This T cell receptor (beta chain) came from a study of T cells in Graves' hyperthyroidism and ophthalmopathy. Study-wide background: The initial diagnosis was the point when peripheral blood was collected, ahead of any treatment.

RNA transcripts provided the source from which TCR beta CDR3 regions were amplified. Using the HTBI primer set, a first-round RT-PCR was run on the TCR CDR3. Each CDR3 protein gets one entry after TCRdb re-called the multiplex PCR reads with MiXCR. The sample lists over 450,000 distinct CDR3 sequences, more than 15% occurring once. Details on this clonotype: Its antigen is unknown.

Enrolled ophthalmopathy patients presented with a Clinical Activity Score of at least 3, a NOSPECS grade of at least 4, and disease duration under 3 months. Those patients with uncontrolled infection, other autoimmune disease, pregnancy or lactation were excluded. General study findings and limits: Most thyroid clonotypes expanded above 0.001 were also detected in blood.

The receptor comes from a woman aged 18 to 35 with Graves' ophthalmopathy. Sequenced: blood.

CDR3: CASSFSAFYGYTF. Here the CDR3 DNA reads TGTGCCAGCAGTTTTTCAGCATTTTATGGCTACACCTTC. This chain uses TRBV28 with TRBJ1-2; D unclear. This CDR3 comprises 13 residues. CDR1 is MDHEN and CDR2 is SYDVKM in the germline V gene. V lost 3 bases to trimming and J lost 5 bases, with 10 bases between them.